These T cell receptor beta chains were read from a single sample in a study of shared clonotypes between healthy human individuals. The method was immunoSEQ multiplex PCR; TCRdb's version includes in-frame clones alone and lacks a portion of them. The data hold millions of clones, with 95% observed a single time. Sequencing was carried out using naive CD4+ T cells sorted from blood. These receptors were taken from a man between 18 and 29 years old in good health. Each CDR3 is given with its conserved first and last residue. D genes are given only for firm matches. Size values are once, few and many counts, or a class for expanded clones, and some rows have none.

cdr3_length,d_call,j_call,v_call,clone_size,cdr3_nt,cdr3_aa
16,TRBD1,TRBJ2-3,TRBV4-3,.,TGCGCCAGCAGCCAAGACCGGGACAGAAGTTCCCATACGCAGTATTTT,CASSQDRDRSSHTQYF
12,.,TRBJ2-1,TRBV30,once,TGTGCCTGGAGTGAAAGCTACAATGAGCAGTTCTTC,CAWSESYNEQFF
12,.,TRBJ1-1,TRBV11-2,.,TGTGCCAGCAGCTTAAGTTACACTGAAGCTTTCTTT,CASSLSYTEAFF
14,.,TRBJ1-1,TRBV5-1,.,TGCGCCAGCAGCTTGGGCTCCGGGAAAACTGAAGCTTTCTTT,CASSLGSGKTEAFF
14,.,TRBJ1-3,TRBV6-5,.,TGTGCCAGCAGTTACTCGAATTCTGGAAACACCATATATTTT,CASSYSNSGNTIYF
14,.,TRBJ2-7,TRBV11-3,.,TGTGCCAGCAGCTCCCGGGACATCTACTACGAGCAGTACTTC,CASSSRDIYYEQYF
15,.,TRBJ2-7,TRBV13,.,TGTGCCAGCAGTCAAGGGACAGCGGGAGCCTACGAGCAGTACTTC,CASSQGTAGAYEQYF
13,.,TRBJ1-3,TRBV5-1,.,TGCGCCAGCAGCTTGTCCTCTGGAAACACCATATATTTT,CASSLSSGNTIYF
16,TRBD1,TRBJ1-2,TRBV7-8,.,TGTGCCAGCAGCTTCTTGGGGGGACAGGGAGGCTATGGCTACACCTTC,CASSFLGGQGGYGYTF
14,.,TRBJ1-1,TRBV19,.,TGTGCCAGTAGTATAGTGGCAGGTGGTACTGAAGCTTTCTTT,CASSIVAGGTEAFF
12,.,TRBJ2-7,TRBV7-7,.,TGTGCTAGCAGCTTAGTCTGGGGGAAACAGTACTTC,CASSLVWGKQYF
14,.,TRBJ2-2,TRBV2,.,TGTGCCAGCAGGGGCGATGGGGACACCGGGGAGCTGTTTTTT,CASRGDGDTGELFF
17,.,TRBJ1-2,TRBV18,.,TGTGCCAGCTCACTATTCACCGGGACCCCGGAGGACTATGGCTACACCTTC,CASSLFTGTPEDYGYTF
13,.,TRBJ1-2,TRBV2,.,TGTGCCAGCGGGGGCCATTCCTCGGGCGGCTACACCTTC,CASGGHSSGGYTF
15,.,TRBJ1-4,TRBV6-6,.,TGTGCCAGCAGTGCTACTCCAGGGTCTAATGAAAAACTGTTTTTT,CASSATPGSNEKLFF
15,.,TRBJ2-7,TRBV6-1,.,TGTGCCAGCAGTGCCGGGACTCTCGATACCTACGAGCAGTACTTC,CASSAGTLDTYEQYF
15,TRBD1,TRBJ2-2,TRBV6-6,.,TGTGCCAGCACCTATGGGACAGGGAGCACCGGGGAGCTGTTTTTT,CASTYGTGSTGELFF
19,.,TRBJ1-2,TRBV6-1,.,TGTGCCAGCAGTGCCCGACGGGGGGGGCCGTACCCTCCGAACTATGGCTACACCTTC,CASSARRGGPYPPNYGYTF
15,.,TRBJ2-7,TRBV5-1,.,TGCGCCAGCAGCCCCGCGTCAAGAAGCTCCTACGAGCAGTACTTC,CASSPASRSSYEQYF
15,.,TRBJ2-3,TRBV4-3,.,TGCGCCAGCAGCCGAGCGGGACAGGTTATAGATACGCAGTATTTT,CASSRAGQVIDTQYF
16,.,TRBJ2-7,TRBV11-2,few,TGTGCCAGCAGCTTGTGGACGACCTTCTCCTCCTACGAGCAGTACTTC,CASSLWTTFSSYEQYF
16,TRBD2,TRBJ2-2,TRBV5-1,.,TGCGCCAGCAGCCCGGGGACTAGCGGGTACACCGGGGAGCTGTTTTTT,CASSPGTSGYTGELFF
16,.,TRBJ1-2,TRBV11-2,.,TGTGCCAGCAGCTTAGATCTTTCGCGTGGCGGCTATGGCTACACCTTC,CASSLDLSRGGYGYTF
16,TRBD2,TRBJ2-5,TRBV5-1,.,TGCGCCAGCAGCCAAGGGACTAGCGCCGTTCAAGAGACCCAGTACTTC,CASSQGTSAVQETQYF
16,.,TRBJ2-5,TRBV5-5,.,TGTGCCAGCAGCTTTTCCGGGACTGAGTACCAAGAGACCCAGTACTTC,CASSFSGTEYQETQYF
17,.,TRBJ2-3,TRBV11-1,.,TGTGCCAGCAGCTTAACCCGGGGGCGGACTAGCACAGATACGCAGTATTTT,CASSLTRGRTSTDTQYF
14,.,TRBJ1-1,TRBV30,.,TGTGCCTCCTCCTTTGGGGTTGGTGACACTGAAGCTTTCTTT,CASSFGVGDTEAFF
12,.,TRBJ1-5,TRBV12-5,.,TGTGCTAGTGGTTTGGTCGATCAGCCCCAGCATTTT,CASGLVDQPQHF
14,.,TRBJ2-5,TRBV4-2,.,TGTGCCAGCAGCCCCGACCAGAATCAAGAGACCCAGTACTTC,CASSPDQNQETQYF
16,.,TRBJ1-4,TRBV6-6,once,TGTGCCAGCAGTACCAGGACAGCCTTAACTAATGAAAAACTGTTTTTT,CASSTRTALTNEKLFF
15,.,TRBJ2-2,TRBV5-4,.,TGTGCCAGCAGCCCGACAATGCTTAACACCGGGGAGCTGTTTTTT,CASSPTMLNTGELFF
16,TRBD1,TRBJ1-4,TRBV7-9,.,TGTGCCAGCAGCGTCGGACAGGGCATGGCTAATGAAAAACTGTTTTTT,CASSVGQGMANEKLFF
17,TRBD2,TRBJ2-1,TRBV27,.,TGTGCCAGCACCCCGACCCCCGGACTAGCTCTCCCACGGGAGCAGTTCTTC,CASTPTPGLALPREQFF
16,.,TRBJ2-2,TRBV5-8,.,TGTGCCAGCAGCTTGTTATATGGGGAAAACACCGGGGAGCTGTTTTTT,CASSLLYGENTGELFF
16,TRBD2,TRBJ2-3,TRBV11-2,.,TGTGCCAGCAGCTTAGAGTCTAGCGGGGGCACAGATACGCAGTATTTT,CASSLESSGGTDTQYF
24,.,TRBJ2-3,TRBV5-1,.,TGCGCCAGCAGCTTGGGCCGTATTTTCTCAGGCCAACAGGGTATGTTTGGTAGCACAGATACGCAGTATTTT,CASSLGRIFSGQQGMFGSTDTQYF
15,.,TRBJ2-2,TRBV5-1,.,TGCGCCAGCAGCTTGTCTGCAGGGCTGGCCGGGGAGCTGTTTTTT,CASSLSAGLAGELFF
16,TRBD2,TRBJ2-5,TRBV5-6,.,TGTGCCAGCAGCTTGGCGGCGGGGGGGCCTAGAAAGACCCAGTACTTC,CASSLAAGGPRKTQYF
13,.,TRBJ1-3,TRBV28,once,TGTGCCAGCAGTCAAATCAGGGGAAACACCATATATTTT,CASSQIRGNTIYF
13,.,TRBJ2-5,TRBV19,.,TGTGCCAGTAGACTAGGGGGAAGTGAGACCCAGTACTTC,CASRLGGSETQYF
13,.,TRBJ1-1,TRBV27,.,TGTGCCAGCAGTCCACGATTGAACACTGAAGCTTTCTTT,CASSPRLNTEAFF
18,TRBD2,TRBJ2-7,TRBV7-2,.,TGTGCCAGCAGCTTAAGACTAGCGGGAGGCCCCCTATATTACGAGCAGTACTTC,CASSLRLAGGPLYYEQYF
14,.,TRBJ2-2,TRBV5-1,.,TGCGCCAGCAGTCCCGGGACAAGCACCGGGGAGCTGTTTTTT,CASSPGTSTGELFF
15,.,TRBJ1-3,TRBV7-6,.,TGTGCCAGCAGCTTAGGGCAGTCCTCTGGAAACACCATATATTTT,CASSLGQSSGNTIYF
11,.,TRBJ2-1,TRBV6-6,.,TGTGCCAGCAGCTATCCGACTGAGCAGTTCTTC,CASSYPTEQFF
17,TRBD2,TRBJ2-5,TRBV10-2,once,TGCGCCAGCATGGCCGGGACTAGCGGGAGCCGGCAAGAGACCCAGTACTTC,CASMAGTSGSRQETQYF
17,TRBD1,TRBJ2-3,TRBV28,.,TGTGCCAGCACCCCAAGGACAGGGGGTTTTGGCACAGATACGCAGTATTTT,CASTPRTGGFGTDTQYF
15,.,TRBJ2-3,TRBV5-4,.,TGTGCCAGCAGCTTGGCATTGGGGGGCGCGGATACGCAGTATTTT,CASSLALGGADTQYF